This TCR beta chain was recorded in a study of control samples from healthy donors and cancer patients (dated by TCRdb to 2018 to 2020). The junction carries 17 bases between V and J, which are trimmed by 5 bases and 4 bases respectively. As encoded in the germline V gene (reference sequence), CDR1 is WNHNN while CDR2 is SYGVQD. The CDR3 numbers 15 residues from cysteine through phenylalanine. Only CDR3 DNA remains: 45 bases, in frame from the first base. The protocol used for the library was the immunoSEQ multiplex PCR assay. TCRdb retrieved this table from immuneACCESS and kept in-frame rearrangements only. Not all clones are present; in checked studies, unresolved V genes account for under half, and no reason is known for the remainder. The sample contains around 85,000 clones, 85% to 90% of them found a single time. 6.5% to 8% of the sample is in the top ten clones. This clone was seen a handful of times. Its binding antigen is unknown. Base qualities are not at hand, and no much larger clone is one base apart.

Sequencing was done on a sample of blood. The receptor's source is an older woman in good health. The V gene is TRBV10-1 and the J gene is TRBJ1-2; there is no confident call for the D gene. In nucleotide form, the sequence is TGCGCCAGCAGTTCTAGACGGACGTGGGCCTATGGCTACACCTTC. Its coded protein is CASSSRRTWAYGYTF.